Listed below are T cell receptor beta chains from one sample, sequenced in a study of molecular identifiers for immune sequencing clone quantification. Using its own MiXCR run on the PCR reads, TCRdb lists one record per CDR3 protein. Of 400,000 to 600,000 distinct CDR3 sequences in the sample, under 30% were seen once. The specimen sequenced was naive CD8+ T cells from blood, with Jurkat cell RNA spiked in. These TCRs come from a human donor in good health. Some libraries in this study had Jurkat cell RNA spiked in. CDR3s leave out the opening cysteine and the closing phenylalanine or tryptophan.

CDR3: ASSQTASGQGKNIQY; V: TRBV4-3; J: TRBJ2-4
CDR3: ASSFGYRGNQPQH; V: TRBV28; J: TRBJ1-5
CDR3: ASSNAGHQPQH; V: TRBV19; J: TRBJ1-5
CDR3: ASSPRPGTPNEQF; V: TRBV7-6; J: TRBJ2-1
CDR3: ASSLDLSGSPTHNEQF; V: TRBV7-9; J: TRBJ2-1
CDR3: ASSIGAGGQPQH; V: TRBV19; J: TRBJ1-5
CDR3: ASSYSRDRGDWDSYNEQF; V: TRBV6-6; J: TRBJ2-1
CDR3: ASSLRASYLNTEAF; V: TRBV7-8; J: TRBJ1-1
CDR3: SAEGGVEQF; V: TRBV20-1; J: TRBJ2-1
CDR3: ASSARQGAPRGANVLT; V: TRBV27; J: TRBJ2-6
CDR3: ASSSIRLQGTANEKLF; V: TRBV7-9; J: TRBJ1-4
CDR3: ASSASAQLNYGYT; V: TRBV2; J: TRBJ1-2
CDR3: ASSSDPTGGVPGPNTEAF; V: TRBV5-8; J: TRBJ1-1
CDR3: ASSFRYTDTQY; V: TRBV28; J: TRBJ2-3
CDR3: ASRPAGGAGGVNTEAF; V: TRBV7-9; J: TRBJ1-1
CDR3: ATSRDNRFYEQY; V: TRBV15; J: TRBJ2-7
CDR3: ASSLEATDNEQF; V: TRBV11-3; J: TRBJ2-1
CDR3: AWSEGDSGNTIY; V: TRBV30; J: TRBJ1-3
CDR3: AWSVGPHRGYNEQF; V: TRBV30; J: TRBJ2-1
CDR3: ASSFFVQGPSLSNQPQH; V: TRBV5-6; J: TRBJ1-5
CDR3: ASSHTEFSYSEQF; V: TRBV5-4; J: TRBJ2-1
CDR3: ASSQEVGNTEAF; V: TRBV14; J: TRBJ1-1